The following is a TCR beta chain sequence with its context. The data derive from a study of blood T cell repertoires in COVID-19. Study as a whole: T cells, B-cell-depleted T cells, or PBMCs supplied cDNA or gDNA.

As handled by the study authors: Amplified reference gene primers provided the basis for estimating nucleated cell counts. TCRdb's table, derived via immunoSEQ multiplex PCR, lists solely in-frame clones and lacks some. The V and J calls and the clone size are those of that table, but D and trimming were determined from the DNA. This table has over 200,000 clones, around four fifths appearing once. The material sequenced was peripheral blood. The sequence derives from a woman aged 45-65 years with acute or convalescent COVID-19.

This chain's CDR3 is CASSSRREVYNEQFF. Written as DNA, the CDR3 is TGTGCCAGCAGTTCACGAAGGGAGGTCTACAATGAGCAGTTCTTC. The V and J genes are TRBV28 and TRBJ2-1; maybe TRBD2 (6 bases). The CDR3 loop spans 15 amino acids. Germline V lookup: CDR1 MDHEN, CDR2 SYDVKM. V was shortened by 4 bases and J by 3 bases, with 13 bases between the two germline ends.